This T cell receptor beta chain was recovered during a study of blood T cell repertoires in COVID-19. Study details: In each case, the material was cDNA or gDNA derived from T cells, B-cell-depleted T cells, or PBMCs.

Germline V lookup: CDR1 MRHNA, CDR2 SNTAGT. V lost 2 bases, J lost 4 bases, and 7 bases stayed unmatched. There are 16 residues in the CDR3. Profiled with immunoSEQ multiplex PCR; TCRdb holds only in-frame clones, not every one. The sample lists 98,000 or so clones, roughly 80% occurring once. The TCR was taken from an elderly woman with active or convalescent COVID-19. The J gene is TRBJ2-1, the V gene TRBV6-4; 8 nucleotides line up with TRBD2. Sequencing used peripheral blood. The CDR3 here is CASSDQAGVGYNEQFF. CDR3 coding DNA: TGTGCCAGCAGTGACCAAGCGGGAGTCGGGTACAATGAGCAGTTCTTC.